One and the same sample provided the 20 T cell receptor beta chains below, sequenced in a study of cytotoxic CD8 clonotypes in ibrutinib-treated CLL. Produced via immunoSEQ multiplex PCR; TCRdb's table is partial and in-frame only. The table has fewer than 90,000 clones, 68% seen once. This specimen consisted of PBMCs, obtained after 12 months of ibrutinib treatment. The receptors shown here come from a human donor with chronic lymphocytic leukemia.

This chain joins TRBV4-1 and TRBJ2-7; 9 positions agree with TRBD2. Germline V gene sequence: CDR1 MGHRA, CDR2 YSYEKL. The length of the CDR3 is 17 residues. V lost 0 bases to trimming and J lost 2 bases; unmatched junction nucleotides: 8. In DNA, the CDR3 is TGCGCCAGCAGCCAAGATTTAGGTAGCGGGGGAACCTACGAGCAGTACTTC. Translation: CASSQDLGSGGTYEQYF.

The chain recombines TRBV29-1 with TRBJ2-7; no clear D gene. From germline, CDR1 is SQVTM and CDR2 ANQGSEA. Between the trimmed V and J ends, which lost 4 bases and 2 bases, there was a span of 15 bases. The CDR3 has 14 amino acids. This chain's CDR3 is CSVGILDKTYEQYF. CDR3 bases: TGCAGCGTTGGAATTCTCGACAAGACCTACGAGCAGTACTTC.

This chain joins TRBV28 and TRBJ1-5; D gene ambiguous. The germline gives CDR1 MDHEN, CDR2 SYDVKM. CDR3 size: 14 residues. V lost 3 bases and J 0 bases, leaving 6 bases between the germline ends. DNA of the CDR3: TGTGCCAGCAGTTTGGATTATAGCAATCAGCCCCAGCATTTT. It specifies CASSLDYSNQPQHF. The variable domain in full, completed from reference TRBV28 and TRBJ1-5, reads DVKVTQSSRYLVKRTGEKVFLECVQDMDHENMFWYRQDPGLGLRLIYFSYDVKMKEKGDIPEGYSVSREKKERFSLILESASTNQTSMYLCASSLDYSNQPQHFGDGTRLSIL.

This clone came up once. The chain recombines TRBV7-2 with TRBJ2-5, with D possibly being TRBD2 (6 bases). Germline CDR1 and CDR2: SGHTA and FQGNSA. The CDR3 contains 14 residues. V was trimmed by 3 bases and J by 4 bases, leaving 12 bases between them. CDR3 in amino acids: CASSFQRGGETQYF. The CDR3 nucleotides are TGTGCCAGCAGCTTCCAGAGGGGAGGAGAGACCCAGTACTTC.

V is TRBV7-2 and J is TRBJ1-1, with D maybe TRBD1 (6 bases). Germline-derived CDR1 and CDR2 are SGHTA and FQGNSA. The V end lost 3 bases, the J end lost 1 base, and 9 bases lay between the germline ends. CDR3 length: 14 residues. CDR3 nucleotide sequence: TGTGCCAGCAGCTTTCAGGACAGGAACACTGAAGCTTTCTTT. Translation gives CASSFQDRNTEAFF. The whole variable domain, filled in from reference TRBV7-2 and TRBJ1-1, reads GAGVSQSPSNKVTEKGKDVELRCDPISGHTALYWYRQSLGQGLEFLIYFQGNSAPDKSGLPSDRFSAERTGGSVSTLTIQRTQQEDSAVYLCASSFQDRNTEAFFGQGTRLTVV.

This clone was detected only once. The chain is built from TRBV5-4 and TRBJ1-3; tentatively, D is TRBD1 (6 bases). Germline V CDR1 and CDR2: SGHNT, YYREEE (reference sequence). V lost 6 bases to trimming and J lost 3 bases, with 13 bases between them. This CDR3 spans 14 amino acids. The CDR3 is CASTQRGGGNTIYF. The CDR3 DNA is TGTGCCAGCACCCAGAGGGGGGGTGGAAACACCATATATTTT.

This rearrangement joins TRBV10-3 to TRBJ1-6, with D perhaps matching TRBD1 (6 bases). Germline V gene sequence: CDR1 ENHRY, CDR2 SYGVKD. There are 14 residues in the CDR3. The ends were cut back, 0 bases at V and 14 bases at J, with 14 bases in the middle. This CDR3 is CAISESGQRESLHF. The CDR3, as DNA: TGTGCCATCAGTGAGTCAGGACAGAGAGAATCCCTCCACTTT.

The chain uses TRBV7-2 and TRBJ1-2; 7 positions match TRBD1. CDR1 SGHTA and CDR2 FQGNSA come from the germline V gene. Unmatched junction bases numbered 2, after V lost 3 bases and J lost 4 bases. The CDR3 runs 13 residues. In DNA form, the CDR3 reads TGTGCCAGCAGCTTGGACAGGAGCTATGGCTACACCTTC. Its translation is CASSLDRSYGYTF.

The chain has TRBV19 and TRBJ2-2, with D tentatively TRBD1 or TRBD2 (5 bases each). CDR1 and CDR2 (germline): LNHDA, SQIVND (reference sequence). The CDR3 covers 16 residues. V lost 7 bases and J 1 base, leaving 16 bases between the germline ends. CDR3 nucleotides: TGTGCCAGTACCATTCAGAGGGGCCAGAACACCGGGGAGCTGTTTTTT. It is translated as CASTIQRGQNTGELFF.

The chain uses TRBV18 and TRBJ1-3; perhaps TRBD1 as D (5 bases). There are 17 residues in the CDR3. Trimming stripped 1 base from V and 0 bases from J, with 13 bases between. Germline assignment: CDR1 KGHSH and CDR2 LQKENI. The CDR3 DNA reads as TGTGCCAGCTCACCACTGGCGGGACCGAGCTCTGGAAACACCATATATTTT. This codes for CASSPLAGPSSGNTIYF.

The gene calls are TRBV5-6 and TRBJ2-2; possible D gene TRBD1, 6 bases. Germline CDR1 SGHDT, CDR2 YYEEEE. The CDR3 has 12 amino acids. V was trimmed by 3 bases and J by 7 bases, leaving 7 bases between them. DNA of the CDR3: TGTGCCAGCAGCTACAGGGACGGGGAGCTGTTTTTT. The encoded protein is CASSYRDGELFF.

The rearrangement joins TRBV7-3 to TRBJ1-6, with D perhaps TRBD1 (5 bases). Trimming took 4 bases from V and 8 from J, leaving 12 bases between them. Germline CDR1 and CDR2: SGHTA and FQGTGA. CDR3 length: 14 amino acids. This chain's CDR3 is CASSSAGLDSPLHF. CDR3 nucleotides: TGTGCCAGCAGCTCCGCGGGGCTTGATTCACCCCTCCACTTT.

CDR3 sequence: CASSHRTSGHYEQYF. As DNA, the CDR3 is TGTGCCAGCAGCCATAGGACTAGCGGGCACTACGAGCAGTACTTC. The J gene is TRBJ2-7, the V gene TRBV7-2; 11 bases align to TRBD2. Unmatched junction bases numbered 6, after V lost 5 bases and J lost 3 bases. The CDR3 loop spans 15 amino acids. Germline V gene data show CDR1 as SGHTA and CDR2 as FQGNSA.

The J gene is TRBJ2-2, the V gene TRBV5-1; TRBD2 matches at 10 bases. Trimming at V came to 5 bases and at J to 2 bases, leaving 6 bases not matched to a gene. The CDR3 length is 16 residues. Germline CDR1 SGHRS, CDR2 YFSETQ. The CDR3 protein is CASSPLAGGNTGELFF. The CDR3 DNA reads TGCGCCAGCAGTCCTTTAGCGGGGGGAAACACCGGGGAGCTGTTTTTT.

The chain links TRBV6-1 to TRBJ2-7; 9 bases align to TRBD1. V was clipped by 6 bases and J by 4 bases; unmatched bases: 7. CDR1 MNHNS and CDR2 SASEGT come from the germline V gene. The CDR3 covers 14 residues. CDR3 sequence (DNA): TGTGCCAGCAGATCCGGGACAGGGAGGTACGAGCAGTACTTC. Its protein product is CASRSGTGRYEQYF.

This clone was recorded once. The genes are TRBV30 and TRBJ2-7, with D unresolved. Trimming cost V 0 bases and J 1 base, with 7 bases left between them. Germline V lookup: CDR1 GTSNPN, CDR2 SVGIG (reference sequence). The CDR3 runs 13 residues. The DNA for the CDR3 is TGTGCCTGGAGTGTACAGAATTCCTACGAGCAGTACTTC. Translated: CAWSVQNSYEQYF. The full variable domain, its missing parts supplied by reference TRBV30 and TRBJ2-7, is SQTIHQWPATLVQPVGSPLSLECTVEGTSNPNLYWYRQAAGRGLQLLFYSVGIGQISSEVPQNLSASRPQDRQFILSSKKLLLSDSGFYLCAWSVQNSYEQYFGPGTRLTVT.

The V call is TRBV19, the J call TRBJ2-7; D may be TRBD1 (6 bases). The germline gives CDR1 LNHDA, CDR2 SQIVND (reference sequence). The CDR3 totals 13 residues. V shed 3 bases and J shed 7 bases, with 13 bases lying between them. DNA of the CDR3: TGTGCCAGTAGTATGGACAGTCTCGTGGAGCAGTACTTC. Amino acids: CASSMDSLVEQYF.

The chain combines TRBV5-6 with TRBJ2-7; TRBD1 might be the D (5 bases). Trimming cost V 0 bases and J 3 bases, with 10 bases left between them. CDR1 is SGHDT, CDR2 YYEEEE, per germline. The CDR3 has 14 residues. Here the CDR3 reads CASSLGGAIYEQYF. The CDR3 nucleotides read TGTGCCAGCAGCTTGGGTGGGGCGATCTACGAGCAGTACTTC.

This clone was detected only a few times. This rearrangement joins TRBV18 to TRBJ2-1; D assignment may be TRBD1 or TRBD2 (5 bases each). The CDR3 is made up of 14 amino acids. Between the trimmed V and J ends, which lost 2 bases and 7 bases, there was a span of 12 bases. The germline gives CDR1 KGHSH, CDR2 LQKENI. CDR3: CASSPIQRGNEQFF. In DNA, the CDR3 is TGTGCCAGCTCACCAATACAGAGGGGTAATGAGCAGTTCTTC.

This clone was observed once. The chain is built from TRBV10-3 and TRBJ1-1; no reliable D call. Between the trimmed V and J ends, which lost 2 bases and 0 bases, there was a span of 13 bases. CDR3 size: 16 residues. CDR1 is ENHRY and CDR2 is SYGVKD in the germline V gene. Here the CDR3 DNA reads TGTGCCATCAGTGAGACTGATCCTGGGATGAACACTGAAGCTTTCTTT. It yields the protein CAISETDPGMNTEAFF.